What follows are 17 T cell receptor beta chains derived from one specimen sequenced in a study of cytomegalovirus exposure and HLA in healthy donors. It was with 60 Vbeta and 13 Jbeta primers that the PCR ran. Clones were read by immunoSEQ multiplex PCR, and TCRdb kept only the in-frame ones, dropping some. The table has a few hundred thousand clones, less than 85% seen once. Sequences were obtained from PBMCs. These receptors all stem from a girl aged 2 to 10 in good health and CMV-seronegative.

The rearrangement joins TRBV14 to TRBJ2-1; a weak D match, TRBD2 (5 bases). This CDR3 has 19 amino acids. V was trimmed by 0 bases and J by 4 bases, leaving 22 bases between them. The V gene's germline CDR1 is SGHDN and CDR2 FVKESK. For the CDR3, the DNA is TGTGCCAGCAGCCAAGATTTTGAGGTCGGACTGACCATGTACAATGAGCAGTTCTTC. Amino acid sequence: CASSQDFEVGLTMYNEQFF.

The chain employs TRBV27 and TRBJ1-4; D perhaps matches TRBD1 (6 bases). The CDR3 length is 15 residues. Germline CDR1 is MNHEY and CDR2 is SMNVEV (reference sequence). V lost 1 base and J 6 bases, leaving 12 bases between the germline ends. CDR3 nucleotide sequence: TGTGCCAGCAGTTTATTGGGAGGGGGTGATGAAAAACTGTTTTTT. This gives the protein CASSLLGGGDEKLFF.

The J gene is TRBJ1-3, the V gene TRBV15, with 7 bases lining up with TRBD1. V shed 1 base, J shed 0 bases, and the junction held 3 bases outside the gene matches. From germline, CDR1 is LNHNV and CDR2 YYDKDF (reference sequence). The CDR3 is made up of 16 amino acids. CDR3 DNA: TGTGCCACCAGCAGAGCTGCAGGGGGCTCTGGAAACACCATATATTTT. The encoded protein is CATSRAAGGSGNTIYF.

The V call is TRBV6-5, the J call TRBJ2-5, with unresolved D. The J call is uncertain, as TRBJ2-7 better fits the DNA end. CDR1 is MNHEY, CDR2 SVGAGI, per germline. This CDR3 comprises 11 residues. DNA for the CDR3: TGTGCCAGCAGTTACGAATACGAGCAGTACTTC. Translation gives CASSYEYEQYF.

This rearrangement joins TRBV5-6 to TRBJ2-5, with D perhaps matching TRBD2 (6 bases). CDR3 length: 13 residues. V was clipped by 2 bases and J by 4 bases, with 9 bases between them. Germline CDR1 SGHDT, CDR2 YYEEEE. As DNA, the CDR3 is TGTGCCAGCAGCTTTCGGGAGCGAGAGACCCAGTACTTC. Encoded protein: CASSFRERETQYF.

This clone was counted only a few times. The rearrangement links TRBV6-5 to TRBJ1-3; D ambiguous. The germline V gene encodes CDR1 MNHEY and CDR2 SVGAGI. V was shortened by 7 bases and J by 0 bases, with 7 bases between the two germline ends. This CDR3 is built from 13 residues. The chain's CDR3 is CASTGSSGNTIYF. The DNA for the CDR3 is TGTGCCAGCACGGGGAGCTCTGGAAACACCATATATTTT.

In regard to this clone: Germline and junction disagree at one end, which may indicate a read error. CDR3: CASSQDLGNQPQHF. The CDR3 DNA reads TGCGCCAGCAGCCAAGACTTGGGCAACCAGCCCCAGCATTTT. V and J are TRBV4-1 and TRBJ1-5; unclear D gene. The CDR3 length is 14 residues. Germline values: CDR1 MGHRA, CDR2 YSYEKL.

The V and J genes are TRBV5-1 and TRBJ2-2; D not resolved. Trimming removed 3 bases at V and 5 bases at J, with 8 bases between. Germline V gene lookup returns CDR1 SGHRS and CDR2 YFSETQ. The CDR3 runs to 13 residues. The CDR3 nucleotides read TGCGCCAGCAGCTCTCCCGTTACCGGGGAGCTGTTTTTT. It encodes CASSSPVTGELFF. Full variable domain (rest looked up from reference TRBV5-1 and TRBJ2-2): KAGVTQTPRYLIKTRGQQVTLSCSPISGHRSVSWYQQTPGQGLQFLFEYFSETQRNKGNFPGRFSGRQFSNSRSEMNVSTLELGDSALYLCASSSPVTGELFFGEGSRLTVL.

The CDR3 sequence is CASSEGDRGGYTF. The CDR3 DNA reads TGTGCCAGCAGTGAAGGAGACAGGGGAGGCTACACCTTC. The chain joins TRBV6-1 to TRBJ1-2, with 8 bases aligning to TRBD1. The CDR3 consists of 13 residues. Trimming took 1 base from V and 8 from J; bases not matched to a gene: 3. The V gene's germline CDR1 is MNHNS and CDR2 SASEGT.

This clone was detected a few times. The genes are TRBV10-3 and TRBJ1-6; D call uncertain. Looked up from germline, CDR1 is ENHRY and CDR2 is SYGVKD. V lost 6 bases to trimming and J lost 6 bases, with 15 bases between them. The CDR3 has 15 residues. The CDR3 DNA is TGTGCCATCAGGGGGAGCGGGCAGTTTAATTCACCCCTCCACTTT. As protein: CAIRGSGQFNSPLHF.

This chain's CDR3 is CASSLASTDTQYF. CDR3 coding DNA: TGTGCCAGCAGCTTAGCTAGTACAGATACGCAGTATTTT. The genes are TRBV11-2 and TRBJ2-3, with no clear D. CDR3 size: 13 residues. V was pared by 1 base and J by 3 bases, with 5 bases between. Per germline, CDR1 SGHAT and CDR2 FQNNGV.

This chain joins TRBV19 and TRBJ1-1, with D unresolved. The CDR3 spans 14 residues. The germline V and J ends were trimmed by 5 bases and 5 bases, with 15 bases remaining between them. The germline V gene encodes CDR1 LNHDA and CDR2 SQIVND (reference sequence). The CDR3: CASSSDWKRTEAFF. The CDR3 DNA sequence: TGTGCCAGTAGTTCGGACTGGAAGAGGACTGAAGCTTTCTTT.

The V and J genes are TRBV2 and TRBJ2-7; 12 nucleotides line up with TRBD2. CDR3 size: 16 residues. J was trimmed by 3 bases and V by 7 bases; bases with no gene match: 10. Per germline, CDR1 SNHLY and CDR2 FYNNEI. CDR3 region: CASIRLAGEPSYEQYF. CDR3 in DNA: TGTGCCAGCATACGACTAGCGGGAGAACCAAGCTACGAGCAGTACTTC.

The chain joins TRBV2 to TRBJ1-1; 9 bases agree with TRBD1. The V segment lost 7 bases and the J segment 4 bases; nucleotides outside the gene matches: 7. The CDR3 is made up of 14 amino acids. Germline V gene sequence: CDR1 SNHLY, CDR2 FYNNEI. In DNA, the CDR3 is TGTGCCAGCACTTTAACAGGGGGCGGCACTGAAGCTTTCTTT. This codes for CASTLTGGGTEAFF. Variable domain in full (rest from reference TRBV2 and TRBJ1-1): EPEVTQTPSHQVTQMGQEVILRCVPISNHLYFYWYRQILGQKVEFLVSFYNNEISEKSEIFDDQFSVERPDGSNFTLKIRSTKLEDSAMYFCASTLTGGGTEAFFGQGTRLTVV.

The J gene is TRBJ1-2, the V gene TRBV19; 7 bases are shared with TRBD1. Germline V lookup: CDR1 LNHDA, CDR2 SQIVND (reference sequence). V shed 9 bases and J 6 bases; nucleotides not matched to a gene: 7. This CDR3 has 12 amino acids. In nucleotides, the CDR3 is TGTGCCAGCCTACGACAGGGAGATGGCTACACCTTC. It specifies CASLRQGDGYTF.

This clone has only a few counts. V usage is TRBV9 and J usage is TRBJ2-7, with 7 bases that match TRBD1. The ends lost 0 bases at V and 1 base at J; junction bases unmatched: 4. The CDR3 covers 15 residues. Per germline, CDR1 SGDLS and CDR2 YYNGEE. The CDR3 DNA follows: TGTGCCAGCAGCGTAGGAACAGGGGCTTCCTACGAGCAGTACTTC. It encodes CASSVGTGASYEQYF. The full variable domain, rest sourced from reference TRBV9 and TRBJ2-7, is DSGVTQTPKHLITATGQRVTLRCSPRSGDLSVYWYQQSLDQGLQFLIQYYNGEERAKGNILERFSAQQFPDLHSELNLSSLELGDSALYFCASSVGTGASYEQYFGPGTRLTVT.

The sample holds a few counts of this clone. The chain combines TRBV29-1 with TRBJ1-4; the D gene is possibly TRBD1 (6 bases). Germline values: CDR1 SQVTM, CDR2 ANQGSEA. This CDR3 has 12 amino acids. Trimming left V 6 bases short and J 2 bases short, with 7 bases between. The chain's CDR3 is CSVGQTNEKLFF. DNA of the CDR3: TGCAGCGTCGGACAGACTAATGAAAAACTGTTTTTT.